This TCR beta chain was sequenced for a study of T cell responses to AZD1222 COVID-19 vaccine. Study observations and caveats: It should be noted that donors were predominantly white British and more often female, and clonal diversity was possibly underestimated. Seropositive status at baseline applied to only a handful of AZD1222 recipients. Reportedly, nearly half the spike-specific TCRs target unmutated variant regions.

Analyses pooled second doses at about 4 or about 12 weeks. Assay: immunoSEQ multiplex PCR; the TCRdb copy retains only in-frame clones and omits some. The data contain roughly 150,000 clones, around 94% of them singletons. In regard to this clone: The antigen is unknown.

Germline lookup yields CDR1 SEHNR and CDR2 FQNEAQ (reference sequence). Unmatched junction bases numbered 7, after V lost 3 bases and J lost 4 bases. CDR3 length: 16 amino acids. This sequence joins TRBV7-9 and TRBJ1-5; 9 bases fit TRBD1. The sample consisted of peripheral blood, taken 28 days after the second AZD1222 dose. This receptor was taken from an adult who received the AZD1222 COVID-19 vaccine. CDR3 sequence (DNA): TGTGCCAGCAGCTTCACCGGACAGGGGCGGAATCAGCCCCAGCATTTT. This sequence encodes CASSFTGQGRNQPQHF.